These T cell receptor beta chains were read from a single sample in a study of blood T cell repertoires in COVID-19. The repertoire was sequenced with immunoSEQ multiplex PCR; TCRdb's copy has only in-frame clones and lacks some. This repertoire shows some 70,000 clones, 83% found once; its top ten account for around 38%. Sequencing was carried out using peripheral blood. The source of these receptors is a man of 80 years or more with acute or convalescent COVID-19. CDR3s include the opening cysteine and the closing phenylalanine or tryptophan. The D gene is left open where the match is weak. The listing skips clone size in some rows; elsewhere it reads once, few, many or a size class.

CDR3: CASSAMGSGSADTQYF
DNA: TGCGCCAGCAGCGCGATGGGAAGCGGGAGCGCAGATACGCAGTATTTT
J: TRBJ2-3
V: TRBV5-1
size: NA
D: TRBD2

CDR3: CASSQGQGALGYTF
DNA: TGTGCCAGCAGTCAGGGACAGGGGGCTCTTGGCTACACCTTC
J: TRBJ1-2
V: TRBV7-3
size: NA
D: TRBD1

CDR3: CASSVGGLSYEQYF
DNA: TGCGCCAGCAGCGTAGGTGGACTTTCCTACGAGCAGTACTTC
J: TRBJ2-7
V: TRBV5-1
size: NA
D: NA

CDR3: CASSQGQGSGYTF
DNA: TGTGCCAGCAGCCAGGGACAGGGAAGTGGCTACACCTTC
J: TRBJ1-2
V: TRBV7-9
size: NA
D: TRBD1

CDR3: CASSQDLFFWRQGARSYTF
DNA: TGTGCCAGCAGCCAAGATTTGTTTTTCTGGAGACAGGGGGCTAGAAGCTACACCTTC
J: TRBJ1-2
V: TRBV3-1/TRBV3-2
size: NA
D: TRBD1

CDR3: CASSRDRQTGQPQHF
DNA: TGTGCCAGCTCACGGGACAGGCAGACTGGTCAGCCCCAGCATTTT
J: TRBJ1-5
V: TRBV18
size: NA
D: TRBD1

CDR3: CASSQVGVLSTGELFF
DNA: TGCGCCAGCAGCCAAGTCGGGGTACTTAGCACCGGGGAGCTGTTTTTT
J: TRBJ2-2
V: TRBV4-3
size: once
D: NA

CDR3: CASSSEGTVKAFF
DNA: TGTGCCAGCAGTAGCGAAGGGACAGTCAAAGCTTTCTTT
J: TRBJ1-1
V: TRBV28
size: few
D: TRBD1

CDR3: CASSLRGEGNQPQHF
DNA: TGTGCCAGCAGCCTTCGAGGGGAGGGCAATCAGCCCCAGCATTTT
J: TRBJ1-5
V: TRBV3-1/TRBV3-2
size: NA
D: NA

CDR3: CASSFGRENTEAFF
DNA: TGTGCCAGCAGTTTCGGCAGGGAGAACACTGAAGCTTTCTTT
J: TRBJ1-1
V: TRBV27
size: NA
D: NA

CDR3: CASSFLAGGETQYF
DNA: TGTGCCAGCAGCTTTCTAGCGGGGGGAGAGACCCAGTACTTC
J: TRBJ2-5
V: TRBV7-2
size: NA
D: TRBD2

CDR3: CASSPDRGNSPLHF
DNA: TGTGCCAGCAGCCCGGACAGGGGGAATTCACCCCTCCACTTT
J: TRBJ1-6
V: TRBV7-9
size: NA
D: TRBD1

CDR3: CASSERNYGYTF
DNA: TGTGCCAGCAGTGAACGGAACTATGGCTACACCTTC
J: TRBJ1-2
V: TRBV6-1
size: NA
D: NA

CDR3: CASSLPGDGNTIYF
DNA: TGCGCCAGCAGCTTGCCGGGGGACGGAAACACCATATATTTT
J: TRBJ1-3
V: TRBV5-1
size: NA
D: NA

CDR3: CASSMDSSTSTQYF
DNA: TGCGCCAGCAGTATGGACAGCTCTACGTCTACGCAGTATTTT
J: TRBJ2-3
V: TRBV5-1
size: NA
D: NA

CDR3: CASSSGNYGYTF
DNA: TGTGCCAGCAGCTCCGGTAACTATGGCTACACCTTC
J: TRBJ1-2
V: TRBV7-9
size: NA
D: NA

CDR3: CASSKSKEAGGGYGYTF
DNA: TGTGCCAGCAGCAAAAGCAAGGAGGCAGGGGGCGGGTATGGCTACACCTTC
J: TRBJ1-2
V: TRBV21-1
size: once
D: NA

CDR3: CASIDRGSNQPQHF
DNA: TGTGCCAGTATAGACAGGGGGAGCAATCAGCCCCAGCATTTT
J: TRBJ1-5
V: TRBV19
size: NA
D: TRBD1

CDR3: CATSRDFTGNTEAFF
DNA: TGTGCCACCAGCAGAGATTTTACAGGGAACACTGAAGCTTTCTTT
J: TRBJ1-1
V: TRBV15
size: NA
D: NA

CDR3: CASSSQVTNTEAFF
DNA: TGCGCCAGCAGCTCCCAGGTGACGAACACTGAAGCTTTCTTT
J: TRBJ1-1
V: TRBV5-1
size: NA
D: NA

CDR3: CASTNSGNTYEQYF
DNA: TGTGCCAGCACCAATAGCGGGAACACCTACGAGCAGTACTTC
J: TRBJ2-7
V: TRBV28
size: NA
D: TRBD2

CDR3: CASSSPSSGRGEQFF
DNA: TGTGCCAGCAGTTCCCCATCTAGCGGGAGGGGAGAGCAGTTCTTC
J: TRBJ2-1
V: TRBV28
size: NA
D: TRBD2

CDR3: CASSPARTGGGWMNTEAFF
DNA: TGTGCCAGCTCACCTGCCAGGACAGGGGGAGGGTGGATGAACACTGAAGCTTTCTTT
J: TRBJ1-1
V: TRBV18
size: NA
D: TRBD1

CDR3: CASSLGGNLGHASYGYTF
DNA: TGTGCCAGCAGCTTGGGGGGCAATTTGGGCCATGCGTCCTATGGCTACACCTTC
J: TRBJ1-2
V: TRBV5-4
size: NA
D: NA

CDR3: CASSGGQRDYEQYF
DNA: TGCGCCAGCAGTGGTGGACAGAGAGATTACGAGCAGTACTTC
J: TRBJ2-7
V: TRBV5-1
size: NA
D: NA

CDR3: CASSRVLPGLGYPYF
DNA: TGTGCCAGCAGTCGAGTACTACCGGGACTAGGATACCCTTATTTT
J: TRBJ2-3
V: TRBV3-1/TRBV3-2
size: NA
D: TRBD2

CDR3: CATGSTDTQYF
DNA: TGTGCTACGGGGAGCACAGATACGCAGTATTTT
J: TRBJ2-3
V: TRBV12-5
size: NA
D: NA

CDR3: CASSQAGETQYF
DNA: TGTGCCAGCAGCCAAGCGGGGGAGACCCAGTACTTC
J: TRBJ2-5
V: TRBV3-1/TRBV3-2
size: once
D: NA

CDR3: CASSPRDKGNSPLHF
DNA: TGTGCCAGCAGTCCCCGGGACAAGGGCAATTCACCCCTCCACTTT
J: TRBJ1-6
V: TRBV6-6
size: once
D: NA

CDR3: CSVTEGASGNTIYF
DNA: TGCAGCGTCACGGAGGGGGCTTCTGGAAACACCATATATTTT
J: TRBJ1-3
V: TRBV29-1
size: once
D: TRBD1

CDR3: CASSKGPDSRRHSNTGELFF
DNA: TGTGCCAGCAGCAAAGGCCCGGACAGTAGGCGACACTCGAACACCGGGGAGCTGTTTTTT
J: TRBJ2-2
V: TRBV21-1
size: few
D: NA

CDR3: CASSPLLGLVSDTQYF
DNA: TGTGCCAGCAGCCCGTTACTAGGACTAGTGTCAGATACGCAGTATTTT
J: TRBJ2-3
V: TRBV9
size: NA
D: TRBD2

CDR3: CASSLSDRLLYTDTQYF
DNA: TGTGCCAGCAGTTTATCCGACAGGCTTCTTTACACAGATACGCAGTATTTT
J: TRBJ2-3
V: TRBV27
size: NA
D: NA

CDR3: CASSLVSSGALGYF
DNA: TGTGCCAGCAGCTTAGTTTCTAGCGGGGCCCTTGGTTACTTC
J: TRBJ2-7
V: TRBV7-2
size: NA
D: TRBD2

CDR3: CASRSAAGSNQPQHF
DNA: TGCGCCAGCAGATCAGCCGCGGGGAGCAATCAGCCCCAGCATTTT
J: TRBJ1-5
V: TRBV10-2
size: NA
D: NA

CDR3: CASSPQGYGYTF
DNA: TGTGCCAGCAGTCCGCAGGGCTATGGCTACACCTTC
J: TRBJ1-2
V: TRBV28
size: NA
D: NA

CDR3: CASSYSDRSYEQYF
DNA: TGTGCCAGCAGTTACTCGGACAGGAGTTACGAGCAGTACTTC
J: TRBJ2-7
V: TRBV6-6
size: NA
D: TRBD1

CDR3: CASSPLPGQGDSPLHF
DNA: TGTGCCAGCTCACCCCTCCCGGGACAGGGGGATTCACCCCTCCACTTT
J: TRBJ1-6
V: TRBV18
size: NA
D: TRBD1